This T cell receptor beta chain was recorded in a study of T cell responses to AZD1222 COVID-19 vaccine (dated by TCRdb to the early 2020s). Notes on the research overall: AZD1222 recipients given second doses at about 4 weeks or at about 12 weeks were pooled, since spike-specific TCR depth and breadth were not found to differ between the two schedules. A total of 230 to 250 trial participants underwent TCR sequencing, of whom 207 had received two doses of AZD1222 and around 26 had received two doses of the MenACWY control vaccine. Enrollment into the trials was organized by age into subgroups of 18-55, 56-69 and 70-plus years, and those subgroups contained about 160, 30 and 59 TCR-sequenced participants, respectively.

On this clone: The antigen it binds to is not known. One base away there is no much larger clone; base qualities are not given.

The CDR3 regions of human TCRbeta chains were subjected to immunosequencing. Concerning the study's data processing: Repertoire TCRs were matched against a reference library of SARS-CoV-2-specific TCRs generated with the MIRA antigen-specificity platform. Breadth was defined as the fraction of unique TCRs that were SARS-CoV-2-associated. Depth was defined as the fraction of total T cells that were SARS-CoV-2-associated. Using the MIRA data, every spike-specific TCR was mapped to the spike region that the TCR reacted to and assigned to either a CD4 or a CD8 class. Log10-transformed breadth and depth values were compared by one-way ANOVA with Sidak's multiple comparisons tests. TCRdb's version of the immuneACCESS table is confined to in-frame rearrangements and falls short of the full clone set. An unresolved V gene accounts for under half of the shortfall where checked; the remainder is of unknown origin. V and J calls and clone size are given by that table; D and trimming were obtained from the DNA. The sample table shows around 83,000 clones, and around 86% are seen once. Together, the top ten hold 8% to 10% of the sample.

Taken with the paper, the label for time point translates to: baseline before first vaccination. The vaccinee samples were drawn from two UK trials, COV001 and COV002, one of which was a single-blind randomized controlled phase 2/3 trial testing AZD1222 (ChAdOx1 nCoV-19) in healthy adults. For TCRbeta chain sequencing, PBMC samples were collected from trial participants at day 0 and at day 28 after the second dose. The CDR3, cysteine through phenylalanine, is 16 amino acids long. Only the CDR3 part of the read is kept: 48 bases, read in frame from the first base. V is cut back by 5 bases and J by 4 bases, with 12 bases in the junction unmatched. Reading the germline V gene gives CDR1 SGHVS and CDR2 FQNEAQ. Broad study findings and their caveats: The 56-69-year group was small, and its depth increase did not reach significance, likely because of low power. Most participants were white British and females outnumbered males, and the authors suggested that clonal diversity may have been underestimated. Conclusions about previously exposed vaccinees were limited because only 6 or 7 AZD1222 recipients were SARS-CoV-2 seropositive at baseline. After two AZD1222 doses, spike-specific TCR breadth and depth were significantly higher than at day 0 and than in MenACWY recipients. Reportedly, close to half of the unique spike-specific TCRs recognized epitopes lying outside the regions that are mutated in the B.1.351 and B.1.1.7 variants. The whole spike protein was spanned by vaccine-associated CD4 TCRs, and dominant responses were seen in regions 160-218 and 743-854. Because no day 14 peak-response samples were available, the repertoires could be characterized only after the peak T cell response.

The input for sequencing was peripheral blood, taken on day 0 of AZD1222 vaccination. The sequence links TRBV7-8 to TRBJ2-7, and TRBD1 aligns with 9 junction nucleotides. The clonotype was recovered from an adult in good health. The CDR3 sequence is CASSRNNPGQGYEQYF. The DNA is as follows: TGTGCCAGCAGCCGTAATAACCCGGGACAGGGATACGAGCAGTACTTC.